This T cell receptor (beta chain) was identified during a study of CD8 T cells in ankylosing spondylitis. Germline-derived CDR1 and CDR2 are SGHKS and YYEKEE (reference sequence). The CDR3 totals 16 residues. The V gene end was trimmed by 0 bases and the J gene end by 0 bases; junction bases not matched to a gene: 4. TCRdb processed the 5' RACE reads anew with MiXCR; each CDR3 protein has one entry. The sample includes about 92,000 distinct CDR3 sequences, 8.8% of them seen just once. Findings of the study overall: Disease-linked clones were CD8+ and relatively rare in peripheral blood. Seemingly distinctive of ankylosing spondylitis blood was a TCR beta motif formed by eight highly homologous variants.

This clonotype was found many times. Its antigen is undetermined. The rearrangement uses TRBV5-5 and TRBJ2-5; 8 bases align to TRBD2. The receptor comes from a male donor with ankylosing spondylitis or in good health (not recorded which). The source material was blood, either unsorted or a sorted T cell fraction (not recorded which). CDR3 nucleotides: TGTGCCAGCAGCTTGGTGAGCGGGGGAGACCAAGAGACCCAGTACTTC. Residues: CASSLVSGGDQETQYF.